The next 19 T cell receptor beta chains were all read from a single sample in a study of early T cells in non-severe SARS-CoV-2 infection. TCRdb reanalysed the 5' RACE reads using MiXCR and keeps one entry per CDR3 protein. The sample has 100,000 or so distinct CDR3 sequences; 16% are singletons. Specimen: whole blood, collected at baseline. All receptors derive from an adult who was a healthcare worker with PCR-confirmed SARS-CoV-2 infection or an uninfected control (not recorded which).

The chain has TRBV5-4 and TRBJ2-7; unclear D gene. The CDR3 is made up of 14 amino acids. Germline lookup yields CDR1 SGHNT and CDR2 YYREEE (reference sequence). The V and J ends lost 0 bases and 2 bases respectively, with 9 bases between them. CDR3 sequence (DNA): TGTGCCAGCAGCTTGGATCTGGGCCCCTACGAGCAGTACTTC. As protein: CASSLDLGPYEQYF.

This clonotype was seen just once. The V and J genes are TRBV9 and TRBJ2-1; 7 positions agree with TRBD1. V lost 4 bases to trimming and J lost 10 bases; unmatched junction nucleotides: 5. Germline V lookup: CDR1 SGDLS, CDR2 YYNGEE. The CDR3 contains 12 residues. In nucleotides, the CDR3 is TGTGCCAGCAGCCCTGGACAGGCAGAGCAGTTCTTC. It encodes CASSPGQAEQFF.

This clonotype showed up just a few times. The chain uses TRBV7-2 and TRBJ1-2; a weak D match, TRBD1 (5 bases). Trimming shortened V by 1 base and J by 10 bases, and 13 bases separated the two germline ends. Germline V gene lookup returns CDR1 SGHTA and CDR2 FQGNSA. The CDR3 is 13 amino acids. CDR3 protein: CASSLGQRGPYTF. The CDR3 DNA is TGTGCCAGCAGCTTAGGACAAAGGGGTCCCTACACCTTC.

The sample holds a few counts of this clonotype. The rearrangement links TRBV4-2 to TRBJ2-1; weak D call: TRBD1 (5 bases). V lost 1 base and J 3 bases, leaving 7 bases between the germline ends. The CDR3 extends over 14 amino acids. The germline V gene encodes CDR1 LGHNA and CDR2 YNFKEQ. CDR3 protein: CASSQVGDYNEQFF. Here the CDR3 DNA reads TGTGCCAGCAGCCAAGTAGGGGACTACAATGAGCAGTTCTTC.

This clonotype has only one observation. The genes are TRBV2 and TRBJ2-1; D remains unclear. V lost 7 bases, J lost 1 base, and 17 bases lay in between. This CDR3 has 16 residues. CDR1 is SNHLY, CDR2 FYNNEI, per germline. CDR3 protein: CASTLQDSQSYNEQFF. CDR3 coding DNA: TGTGCCAGCACCTTACAAGATAGTCAATCCTACAATGAGCAGTTCTTC.

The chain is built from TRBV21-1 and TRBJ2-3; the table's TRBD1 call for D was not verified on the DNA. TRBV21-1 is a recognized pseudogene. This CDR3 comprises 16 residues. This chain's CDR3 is CASSPQDGKGTDTQYF. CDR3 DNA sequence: TGTGCCAGCAGCCCCCAGGACGGGAAGGGCACAGATACGCAGTATTTT.

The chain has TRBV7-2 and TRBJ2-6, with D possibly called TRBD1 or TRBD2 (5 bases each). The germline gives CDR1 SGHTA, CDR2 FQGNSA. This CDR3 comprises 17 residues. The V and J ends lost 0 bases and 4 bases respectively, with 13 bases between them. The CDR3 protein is CASSLAWDASGANVLTF. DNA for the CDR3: TGTGCCAGCAGCTTAGCCTGGGACGCCTCCGGGGCCAACGTCCTGACTTTC.

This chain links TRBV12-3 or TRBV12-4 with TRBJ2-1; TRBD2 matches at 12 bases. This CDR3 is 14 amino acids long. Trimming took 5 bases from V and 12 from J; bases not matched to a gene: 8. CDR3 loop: CASSPPGLAGLQFF. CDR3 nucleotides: TGTGCCAGCAGTCCGCCGGGACTAGCGGGCTTGCAGTTCTTC.

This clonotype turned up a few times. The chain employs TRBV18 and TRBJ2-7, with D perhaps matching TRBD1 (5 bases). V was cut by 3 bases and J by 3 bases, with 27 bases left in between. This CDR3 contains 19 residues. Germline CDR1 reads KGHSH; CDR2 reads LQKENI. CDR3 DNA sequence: TGTGCCAGCTCACCTGGAGCGTCCGGGTTTGGGGCCCGTCGCTACGAGCAGTACTTC. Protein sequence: CASSPGASGFGARRYEQYF.

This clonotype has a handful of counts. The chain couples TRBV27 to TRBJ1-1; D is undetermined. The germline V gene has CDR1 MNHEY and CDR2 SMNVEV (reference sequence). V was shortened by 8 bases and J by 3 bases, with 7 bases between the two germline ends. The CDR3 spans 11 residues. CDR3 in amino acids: CASGDYTEAFF. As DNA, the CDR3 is TGTGCCAGCGGCGATTACACTGAAGCTTTCTTT.

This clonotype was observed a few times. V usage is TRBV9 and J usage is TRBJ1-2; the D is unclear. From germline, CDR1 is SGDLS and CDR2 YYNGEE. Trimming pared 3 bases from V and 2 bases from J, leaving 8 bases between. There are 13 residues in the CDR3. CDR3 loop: CASSAYRNYGYTF. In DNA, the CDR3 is TGTGCCAGCAGCGCTTACAGAAACTATGGCTACACCTTC.

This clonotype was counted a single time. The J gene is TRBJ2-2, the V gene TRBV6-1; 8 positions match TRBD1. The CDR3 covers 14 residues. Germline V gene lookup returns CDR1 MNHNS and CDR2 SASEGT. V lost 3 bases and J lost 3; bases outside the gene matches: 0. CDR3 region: CASSEGQDTGELFF. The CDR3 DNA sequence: TGTGCCAGCAGTGAGGGACAGGACACCGGGGAGCTGTTTTTT.

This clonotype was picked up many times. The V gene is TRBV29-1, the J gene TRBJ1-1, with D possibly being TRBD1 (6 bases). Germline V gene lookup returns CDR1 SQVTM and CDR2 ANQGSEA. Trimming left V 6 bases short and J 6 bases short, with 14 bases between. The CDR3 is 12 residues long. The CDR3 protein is CSVELTGAEAFF. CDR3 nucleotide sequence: TGCAGCGTCGAACTGACAGGTGCTGAAGCTTTCTTT.

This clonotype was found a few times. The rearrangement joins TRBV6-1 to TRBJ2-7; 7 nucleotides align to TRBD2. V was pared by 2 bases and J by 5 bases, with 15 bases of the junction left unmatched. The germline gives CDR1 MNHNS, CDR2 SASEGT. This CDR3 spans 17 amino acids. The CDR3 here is CASSERVMWTRRDEQYF. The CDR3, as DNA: TGTGCCAGCAGTGAACGGGTTATGTGGACTAGAAGAGACGAGCAGTACTTC.

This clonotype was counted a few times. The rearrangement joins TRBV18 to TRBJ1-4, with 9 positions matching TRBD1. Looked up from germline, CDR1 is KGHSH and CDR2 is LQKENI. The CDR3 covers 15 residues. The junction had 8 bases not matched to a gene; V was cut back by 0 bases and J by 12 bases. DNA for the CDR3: TGTGCCAGCTCACCACCGTCGGGACAGGGCGGTGAACTGTTTTTT. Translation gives CASSPPSGQGGELFF. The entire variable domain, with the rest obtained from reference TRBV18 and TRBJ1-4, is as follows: NAGVMQNPRHLVRRRGQEARLRCSPMKGHSHVYWYRQLPEEGLKFMVYLQKENIIDESGMPKERFSAEFPKEGPSILRIQQVVRGDSAAYFCASSPPSGQGGELFFGSGTQLSVL.

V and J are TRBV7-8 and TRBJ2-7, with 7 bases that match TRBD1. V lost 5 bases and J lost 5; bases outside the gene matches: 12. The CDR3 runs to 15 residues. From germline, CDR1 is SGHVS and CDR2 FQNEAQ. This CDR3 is CASSIQGLPSDEQYF. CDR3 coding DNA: TGTGCCAGCAGCATACAGGGGCTGCCGAGTGACGAGCAGTACTTC.

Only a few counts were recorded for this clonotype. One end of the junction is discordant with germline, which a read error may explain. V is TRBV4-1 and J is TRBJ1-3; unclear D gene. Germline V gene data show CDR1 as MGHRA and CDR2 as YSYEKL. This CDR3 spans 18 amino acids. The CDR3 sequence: CASSPGDPFGGSENTIYF. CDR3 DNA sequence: TGCGCCAGCAGCCCTGGGGATCCCTTCGGAGGCTCTGAAAACACCATATATTTT.

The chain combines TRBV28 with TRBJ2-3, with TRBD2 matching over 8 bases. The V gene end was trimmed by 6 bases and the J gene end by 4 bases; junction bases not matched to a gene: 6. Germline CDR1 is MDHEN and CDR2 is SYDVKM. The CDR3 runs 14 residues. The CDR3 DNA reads TGTGCCAGCAGATCCCCGGGGGGGTCAGATACGCAGTATTTT. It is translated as CASRSPGGSDTQYF.

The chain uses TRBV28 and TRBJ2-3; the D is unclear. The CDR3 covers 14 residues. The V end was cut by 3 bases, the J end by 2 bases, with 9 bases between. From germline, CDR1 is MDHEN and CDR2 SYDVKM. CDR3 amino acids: CASSLTRTTDTQYF. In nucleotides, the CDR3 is TGTGCCAGCAGTTTGACAAGGACCACAGATACGCAGTATTTT.